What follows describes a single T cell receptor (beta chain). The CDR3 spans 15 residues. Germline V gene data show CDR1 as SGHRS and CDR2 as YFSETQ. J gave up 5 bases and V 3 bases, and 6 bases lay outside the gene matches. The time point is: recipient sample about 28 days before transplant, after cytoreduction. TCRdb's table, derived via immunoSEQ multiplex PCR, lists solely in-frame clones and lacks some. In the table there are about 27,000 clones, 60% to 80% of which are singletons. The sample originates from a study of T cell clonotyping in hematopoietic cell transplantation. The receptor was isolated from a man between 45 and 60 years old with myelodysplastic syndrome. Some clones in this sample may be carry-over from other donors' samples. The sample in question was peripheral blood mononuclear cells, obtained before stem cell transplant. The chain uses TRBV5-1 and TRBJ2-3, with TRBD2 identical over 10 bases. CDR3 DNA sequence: TGCGCCAGCAGCTCTCAAGCGGGAGGGGAAGATACGCAGTATTTT. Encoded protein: CASSSQAGGEDTQYF.